This T cell receptor (beta chain) was captured by sequencing in a study of blood T cell repertoires in COVID-19. The V gene's germline CDR1 is SGHAT and CDR2 FQDESV (reference sequence). V was shortened by 0 bases and J by 6 bases, with 9 bases between the two germline ends. The CDR3 consists of 14 residues. Using immunoSEQ multiplex PCR, the repertoire was profiled, and TCRdb retains in-frame clones only, with some absent. The sample contains tens of thousands of clones, about 82% of which appear only once. The receptor's source is a man between 45 and 60 years old with acute or convalescent COVID-19. The sample consisted of peripheral blood. The V gene is TRBV11-1, the J gene TRBJ2-1, with D perhaps matching TRBD2 (5 bases). The CDR3 nucleotides are TGTGCCAGCAGCTTAGCGGGAGTCCGCAATGAGCAGTTCTTC. As protein: CASSLAGVRNEQFF.